This TCR beta chain is from a study of stem cell transplantation in POMP-related autoinflammatory disease. Sequencing used immunoSEQ multiplex PCR; TCRdb keeps in-frame clones, though not all of them. Here the sample spans some 10,000 clones, roughly three quarters being singletons. Findings and caveats of the study: Patients with PRAID showed a restricted number of unique TRB V-J gene pairings.

In germline, CDR1 is PRHDT, CDR2 FYEKMQ (reference sequence). The CDR3 totals 16 residues. V dropped 5 bases and J dropped 7; count of bases not matched to a gene: 10. With respect to this clone: Its antigen is as yet unknown.

The receptor comes from a human patient with POMP-related autoinflammation and immune dysregulation (PRAID). The T cells may partly be graft donor cells. This chain uses TRBV13 with TRBJ1-3, with 11 bases aligning to TRBD1. The material was CD4+ T cells from PBMCs, obtained after stem cell transplantation. CDR3 sequence: CASSLLGQGARNTIYF. The DNA of the CDR3 is TGTGCCAGCAGCCTACTCGGACAGGGGGCAAGGAACACCATATATTTT.